Each of the 7 T cell receptor beta chains below was sequenced from the same sample in a study of blood T cell repertoires in COVID-19. Measured with immunoSEQ multiplex PCR; TCRdb has only the in-frame clones, and not every one. The repertoire holds about 150,000 clones, with around 78% as singletons. Sample: peripheral blood. The receptors derive from an older man with acute or convalescent COVID-19.

V gene TRBV10-3 combines with J gene TRBJ2-2, with TRBD2 identical over 7 bases. Germline V lookup: CDR1 ENHRY, CDR2 SYGVKD. V lost 11 bases, J lost 3 bases, and 6 bases stayed unmatched. The CDR3 is made up of 13 amino acids. CDR3 loop: CAAGETDTGELFF. CDR3 bases: TGTGCCGCGGGAGAGACGGACACCGGGGAGCTGTTTTTT.

V and J are TRBV6-6 and TRBJ1-5; maybe TRBD1 (6 bases). The germline V and J ends were trimmed by 6 bases and 9 bases, with 12 bases remaining between them. CDR1 and CDR2 from the germline V gene are MNHNY and SVGAGI (reference sequence). This CDR3 region has 12 residues. The CDR3: CASRTGLGPQHF. DNA for the CDR3: TGTGCCAGCAGGACAGGACTCGGGCCCCAGCATTTT.

V is TRBV18 and J is TRBJ2-5, with 8 positions matching TRBD1. Germline loops: CDR1 KGHSH, CDR2 LQKENI. J was trimmed by 4 bases and V by 4 bases; bases with no gene match: 5. The CDR3 covers 14 residues. CDR3 amino acids: CASSLDRGGETQYF. CDR3 DNA sequence: TGTGCCAGCTCACTCGACAGGGGTGGAGAGACCCAGTACTTC.

This chain connects TRBV30 to TRBJ2-1; 7 bases are shared with TRBD2. This CDR3 contains 15 residues. Germline V CDR1 and CDR2: GTSNPN, SVGIG (reference sequence). Trimming cost V 7 bases and J 5 bases; bases outside gene matches: 14. CDR3 in DNA: TGTGCCTCCTCCCCAGGAGGGACTACAAACAATGAGCAGTTCTTC. It translates to CASSPGGTTNNEQFF.

This clone has ten or more counts. The chain carries TRBV6-1 and TRBJ1-6; D possibly corresponds to TRBD1 (5 bases). This CDR3 is built from 15 residues. Germline lookup yields CDR1 MNHNS and CDR2 SASEGT. V was clipped by 5 bases and J by 7 bases, with 15 bases between them. In DNA, the CDR3 is TGTGCCAGCAGTCCACCCGGCAGGGTCAATTCACCCCTCCACTTT. Its translation is CASSPPGRVNSPLHF.

This sequence joins TRBV5-1 and TRBJ1-1, with TRBD1 as a possible D gene (6 bases). This CDR3 contains 15 residues. Germline V gene lookup returns CDR1 SGHRS and CDR2 YFSETQ. The V and J ends lost 2 bases and 6 bases respectively, with 17 bases between them. This CDR3 is CASSLGAGVRSEAFF. The CDR3 DNA follows: TGCGCCAGCAGCTTAGGGGCAGGGGTTAGATCTGAAGCTTTCTTT.

The gene calls are TRBV28 and TRBJ2-2, with 7 bases fitting TRBD2. This CDR3 contains 13 residues. Trimming at V came to 11 bases and at J to 1 base, leaving 4 bases not matched to a gene. CDR1 is MDHEN and CDR2 is SYDVKM in the germline V gene. DNA of the CDR3: TGTGCCTCAGGCGGGGGGAACACCGGGGAGCTGTTTTTT. It codes for CASGGGNTGELFF. Complete variable domain (other parts from reference TRBV28 and TRBJ2-2): DVKVTQSSRYLVKRTGEKVFLECVQDMDHENMFWYRQDPGLGLRLIYFSYDVKMKEKGDIPEGYSVSREKKERFSLILESASTNQTSMYLCASGGGNTGELFFGEGSRLTVL.